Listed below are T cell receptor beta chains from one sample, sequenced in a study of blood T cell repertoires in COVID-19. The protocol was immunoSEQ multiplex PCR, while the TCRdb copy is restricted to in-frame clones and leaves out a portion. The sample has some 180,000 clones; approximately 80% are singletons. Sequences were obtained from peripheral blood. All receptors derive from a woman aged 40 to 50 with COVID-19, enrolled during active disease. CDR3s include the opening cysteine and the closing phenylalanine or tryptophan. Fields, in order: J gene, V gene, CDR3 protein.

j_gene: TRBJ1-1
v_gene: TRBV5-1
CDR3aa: CASSVWTTNTEAFF

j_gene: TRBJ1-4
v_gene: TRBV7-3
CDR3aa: CASSATGALNEKLFF

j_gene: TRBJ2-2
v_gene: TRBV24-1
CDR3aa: CATSDLGGDGGRLFF

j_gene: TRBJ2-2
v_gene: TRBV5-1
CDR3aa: CASSSRTTTGELFF

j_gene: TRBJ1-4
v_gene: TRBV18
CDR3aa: CASSPPFQGGAVEKLFF

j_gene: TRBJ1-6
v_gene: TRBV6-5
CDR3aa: CASSLSEGNYSPLHF

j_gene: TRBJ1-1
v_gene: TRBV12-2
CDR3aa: CASRLGQYTEAFF

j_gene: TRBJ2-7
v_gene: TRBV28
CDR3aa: CASSVPSGFSYEQYF

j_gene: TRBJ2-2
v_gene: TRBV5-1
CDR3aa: CASSTGLAGPNTGELFF

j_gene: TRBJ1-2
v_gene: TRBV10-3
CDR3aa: CAISGTEQNGYTF

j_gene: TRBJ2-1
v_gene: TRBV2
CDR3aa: CASRPPTGTKNTGDEQFF

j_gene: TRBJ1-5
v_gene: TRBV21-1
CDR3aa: CASSLVKGVCNQPQHF

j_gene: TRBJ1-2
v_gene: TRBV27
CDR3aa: CASSFDSLTYTF

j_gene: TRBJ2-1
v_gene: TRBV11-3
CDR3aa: CASSPTSGGGYYNEQFF

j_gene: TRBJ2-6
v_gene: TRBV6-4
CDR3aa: CASSPQGSSGANVLTF

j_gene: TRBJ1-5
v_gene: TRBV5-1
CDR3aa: CASSLGDFGQPQHF

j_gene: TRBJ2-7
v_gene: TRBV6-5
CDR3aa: CASRLQGAGYEQYF

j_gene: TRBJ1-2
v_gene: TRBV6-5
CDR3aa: CASSSWGEPYGYTF

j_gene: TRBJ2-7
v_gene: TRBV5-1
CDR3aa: CASSPGQAGEQYF

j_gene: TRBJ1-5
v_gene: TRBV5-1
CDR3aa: CASSSGGTGNQPQHF

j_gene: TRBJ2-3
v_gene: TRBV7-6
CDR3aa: CASSSGPGLAGVPSTDTQYF

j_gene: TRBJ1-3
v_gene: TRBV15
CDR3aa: CATSRAQGAGISGNTIYF

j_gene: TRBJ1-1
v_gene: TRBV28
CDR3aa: CASTLEGRGTEAFF

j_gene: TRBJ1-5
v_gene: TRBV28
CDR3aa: CASKTYSGQGNQPQHF

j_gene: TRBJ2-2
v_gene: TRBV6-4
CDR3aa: CASSRQSFGSGELFF

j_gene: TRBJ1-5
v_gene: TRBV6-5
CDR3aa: CASSYGAYSNQPQHF

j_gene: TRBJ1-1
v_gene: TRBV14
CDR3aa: CASSQLQGALTFF

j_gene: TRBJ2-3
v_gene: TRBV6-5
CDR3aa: CASSYPSGGSTDTQYF

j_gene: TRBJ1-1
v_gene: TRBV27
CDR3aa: CASSTGGRTEAFF

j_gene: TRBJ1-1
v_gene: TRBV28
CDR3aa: CASSLSSTSGAFF

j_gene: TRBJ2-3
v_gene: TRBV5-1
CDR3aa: CASSLAGEGDTQYF

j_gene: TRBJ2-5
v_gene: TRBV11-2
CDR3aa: CASSLEGYTTQETQYF